The rows below give T cell receptor beta chains drawn from one sample of a study of identical twins. TCRdb ran MiXCR on the 5' RACE reads and lists one entry per CDR3 protein. The data contain nearly 650,000 distinct CDR3 sequences, 7.1% of them singletons. These data also formed part of another study, on yellow fever vaccine responses in identical twins.

Sequenced material: PBMCs. Receptors were obtained from a woman younger than 35 in good health. Each CDR3 is given with its conserved first and last residue. D genes are given only for firm matches.

J,V,D,CDR3
TRBJ1-1,TRBV5-1,-,CASSLESSKANTEAFF
TRBJ2-2,TRBV10-3,-,CAITGSGELFF
TRBJ1-6,TRBV28,-,CASSLSAQQSPLHF
TRBJ2-2,TRBV28,-,CASSHRMNTGELFF
TRBJ2-3,TRBV5-1,-,CASSLDHGFTDTQYF
TRBJ2-2,TRBV29-1,-,CSVLTGNTGELFF
TRBJ2-1,TRBV5-5,-,CASSFATGRYEQFF
TRBJ2-2,TRBV14,-,CASSRVSLNTGELFF
TRBJ2-1,TRBV7-9,TRBD1,CASSLATGGDLNEQFF
TRBJ1-1,TRBV5-1,TRBD1,CASSVTGALNTEAFF
TRBJ2-3,TRBV12-3/TRBV12-4,-,CASRVMSTDTQYF
TRBJ1-1,TRBV29-1,-,CSVDRGVNTEAFF
TRBJ1-2,TRBV28,-,CASSLSTIYGYTF
TRBJ1-1,TRBV2,-,CASSDREAFF
TRBJ1-1,TRBV5-1,-,CASSQGTQNTEAFF
TRBJ1-4,TRBV4-1,-,CASSQDNAARAFNEKLFF
TRBJ1-6,TRBV5-1,TRBD1,CASSLGQGGNSPLHF
TRBJ2-7,TRBV3-2,-,CASSPLTGGLYEQYF
TRBJ2-5,TRBV27,TRBD2,CASSFIAGARETQYF
TRBJ2-2,TRBV7-7,-,CASSPRPYTGELFF
TRBJ1-5,TRBV3-1,-,CASSQVSGEQPQHF
TRBJ2-1,TRBV4-1,TRBD2,CASSRAGGGYNEQFF
TRBJ2-1,TRBV25-1,-,CASSESGVYEQFF
TRBJ2-5,TRBV3-1,-,CASRLTDGKETQYF
TRBJ1-1,TRBV7-2,-,CASSLIWQTNTEAFF
TRBJ2-3,TRBV10-3,TRBD1,CAISERQGAPDTQYF
TRBJ2-7,TRBV6-1,TRBD1,CASSDGQGAYEQYF
TRBJ1-4,TRBV25-1,-,CASSDPGPVIEKLFF
TRBJ2-1,TRBV5-1,-,CASSLDRERLGQFF